This T cell receptor beta chain was captured in a study of blood T cells in healthy people across ages. Trimming removed 6 bases at V and 7 bases at J, with 12 bases between. The CDR3 length is 11 residues. Germline V gives CDR1 DFQATT, CDR2 SNEGSKA (reference sequence). Then a second PCR, running roughly 7 to 11 cycles, was carried out with a sample-barcoded 5' primer and a J-beta primer mix. Via MiXCR, TCRdb re-called the 5' RACE reads, giving one row per CDR3 protein. The sample records about 1.4 million distinct CDR3 sequences, roughly 60% being singletons. V usage is TRBV20-1 and J usage is TRBJ1-1; weak D call: TRBD1 (5 bases). This TCR derives from a man younger than 30 in good health. Sequenced material: blood. The CDR3 is CSATGGFEAFF. The CDR3 DNA sequence: TGCAGTGCAACTGGGGGATTTGAAGCTTTCTTT.